This is a list of T cell receptor beta chains from one sample in a study of blood T cell repertoires in COVID-19. TCRdb's copy holds only in-frame clones and misses some; the assay was immunoSEQ multiplex PCR. The sample shows 35,000 to 45,000 clones, over 75% of them seen only once. The sample taken for sequencing was peripheral blood. The receptors shown here come from a human donor in a cohort sampled during active COVID-19. Both conserved end residues are part of each CDR3. Fields, in order: clone size, D gene, J gene, V gene, CDR3 protein, CDR3 DNA. The D gene is left open where the match is weak. Clone size is not always given. Where it is, it says once, few, many or a class for expanded clones.

abundance: -; d_gene: TRBD2; j_gene: TRBJ2-5; v_gene: TRBV6-5; CDR3aa: CASSLAGVKETQYF; CDR3nt: TGTGCCAGCAGTTTAGCGGGGGTTAAAGAGACCCAGTACTTC
abundance: -; d_gene: -; j_gene: TRBJ2-1; v_gene: TRBV18; CDR3aa: CASSQNTGPEQFF; CDR3nt: TGTGCCAGCTCACAAAACACAGGGCCCGAGCAGTTCTTC
abundance: -; d_gene: -; j_gene: TRBJ1-3; v_gene: TRBV28; CDR3aa: CASSGAGKNSGNTIYF; CDR3nt: TGTGCCAGCAGCGGCGCGGGTAAGAACTCTGGAAACACCATATATTTT
abundance: -; d_gene: TRBD2; j_gene: TRBJ2-5; v_gene: TRBV5-1; CDR3aa: CASSGDYFRPGETQYF; CDR3nt: TGCGCCAGCAGCGGGGACTATTTCCGACCCGGGGAGACCCAGTACTTC
abundance: -; d_gene: TRBD1; j_gene: TRBJ2-7; v_gene: TRBV18; CDR3aa: CASSQALDRGRIEQYF; CDR3nt: TGTGCCAGCTCACAAGCGCTCGACAGGGGGCGCATCGAGCAGTACTTC
abundance: -; d_gene: TRBD2; j_gene: TRBJ2-7; v_gene: TRBV10-3; CDR3aa: CAISGEIAGGQRGEQYF; CDR3nt: TGTGCCATCAGTGGGGAGATAGCGGGGGGGCAGAGAGGCGAGCAGTACTTC
abundance: -; d_gene: TRBD2; j_gene: TRBJ2-3; v_gene: TRBV3-1/TRBV3-2; CDR3aa: CASSQELAGVTDTQYF; CDR3nt: TGTGCCAGCAGCCAGGAACTAGCGGGAGTCACAGATACGCAGTATTTT
abundance: -; d_gene: TRBD2; j_gene: TRBJ2-3; v_gene: TRBV6-2/TRBV6-3; CDR3aa: CASSYARGGSADTQYF; CDR3nt: TGTGCCAGCAGTTACGCACGCGGGGGTTCGGCAGATACGCAGTATTTT
abundance: -; d_gene: TRBD1; j_gene: TRBJ1-4; v_gene: TRBV9; CDR3aa: CASSVRRDSEKLFF; CDR3nt: TGTGCCAGCAGCGTAAGGCGGGACAGCGAAAAACTGTTTTTT
abundance: -; d_gene: -; j_gene: TRBJ2-1; v_gene: TRBV5-5; CDR3aa: CASSLQSGNEREFF; CDR3nt: TGTGCCAGCAGCTTGCAGTCCGGCAATGAGAGGGAGTTCTTC
abundance: -; d_gene: TRBD2; j_gene: TRBJ2-5; v_gene: TRBV27; CDR3aa: CASSISGGWETQYF; CDR3nt: TGTGCCAGCAGTATAAGCGGGGGGTGGGAGACCCAGTACTTC
abundance: -; d_gene: TRBD2; j_gene: TRBJ2-3; v_gene: TRBV29-1; CDR3aa: CSVVSSGHTDTQYF; CDR3nt: TGCAGCGTTGTATCTAGCGGGCACACAGATACGCAGTATTTT
abundance: -; d_gene: -; j_gene: TRBJ1-6; v_gene: TRBV6-5; CDR3aa: CASSYGRGASPLHF; CDR3nt: TGTGCCAGCAGTTACGGGAGGGGTGCCTCACCCCTCCACTTT
abundance: -; d_gene: -; j_gene: TRBJ1-5; v_gene: TRBV5-8; CDR3aa: CASSLGLGGGDQPQHF; CDR3nt: TGTGCCAGCAGCTTGGGATTGGGCGGGGGCGATCAGCCCCAGCATTTT
abundance: -; d_gene: -; j_gene: TRBJ1-2; v_gene: TRBV14; CDR3aa: CASSQDRGYGYTF; CDR3nt: TGTGCCAGCAGCCAAGACAGGGGCTATGGCTACACCTTC
abundance: -; d_gene: TRBD1; j_gene: TRBJ2-3; v_gene: TRBV18; CDR3aa: CASSQGQGTDTQYF; CDR3nt: TGTGCCAGCTCTCAAGGACAGGGAACAGATACGCAGTATTTT
abundance: -; d_gene: TRBD1; j_gene: TRBJ2-6; v_gene: TRBV6-2/TRBV6-3; CDR3aa: CASSHWGQGASGANVLTF; CDR3nt: TGTGCCAGCAGTCACTGGGGACAGGGGGCTTCTGGGGCCAACGTCCTGACTTTC
abundance: few; d_gene: TRBD1; j_gene: TRBJ1-5; v_gene: TRBV19; CDR3aa: CASREGQGAVQPQHF; CDR3nt: TGTGCCAGTAGGGAAGGACAGGGGGCGGTTCAGCCCCAGCATTTT
abundance: -; d_gene: -; j_gene: TRBJ1-2; v_gene: TRBV5-4; CDR3aa: CASSLGGLNYGYTF; CDR3nt: TGTGCCAGCAGCTTGGGGGGGCTAAACTATGGCTACACCTTC
abundance: -; d_gene: -; j_gene: TRBJ1-6; v_gene: TRBV6-6; CDR3aa: CASSLGQGSFYNSPLHF; CDR3nt: TGTGCCAGCAGTCTCGGGCAGGGGTCTTTTTATAATTCACCCCTCCACTTT
abundance: few; d_gene: TRBD1; j_gene: TRBJ1-5; v_gene: TRBV15; CDR3aa: CATSRQTGFGNQPQHF; CDR3nt: TGTGCCACCAGCAGACAGACAGGGTTTGGCAATCAGCCCCAGCATTTT
abundance: -; d_gene: -; j_gene: TRBJ1-2; v_gene: TRBV18; CDR3aa: CASSPGAGNYGYTF; CDR3nt: TGTGCCAGCTCACCAGGGGCGGGAAACTATGGCTACACCTTC
abundance: -; d_gene: TRBD1; j_gene: TRBJ2-2; v_gene: TRBV5-1; CDR3aa: CASSEGANTGELFF; CDR3nt: TGCGCCAGCAGTGAGGGGGCAAACACCGGGGAGCTGTTTTTT
abundance: -; d_gene: TRBD1; j_gene: TRBJ2-5; v_gene: TRBV13; CDR3aa: CASSLGTGGPETQYF; CDR3nt: TGTGCCAGCAGCTTGGGGACAGGGGGACCAGAGACCCAGTACTTC
abundance: -; d_gene: TRBD2; j_gene: TRBJ2-3; v_gene: TRBV11-2; CDR3aa: CASSLTSGGRTDTQYF; CDR3nt: TGTGCCAGCAGCTTAACTAGCGGGGGCCGCACAGATACGCAGTATTTT
abundance: -; d_gene: -; j_gene: TRBJ2-5; v_gene: TRBV3-1/TRBV3-2; CDR3aa: CASSQVGRGETQYF; CDR3nt: TGTGCCAGCAGCCAAGTAGGGCGGGGAGAGACCCAGTACTTC
abundance: once; d_gene: TRBD1; j_gene: TRBJ2-1; v_gene: TRBV9; CDR3aa: CASSVTGTAYNEQFF; CDR3nt: TGTGCCAGCAGCGTTACGGGGACAGCCTACAATGAGCAGTTCTTC
abundance: -; d_gene: -; j_gene: TRBJ1-3; v_gene: TRBV6-5; CDR3aa: CASTSFVGNTIYF; CDR3nt: TGTGCCAGCACCTCATTCGTCGGGAACACCATATATTTT
abundance: -; d_gene: -; j_gene: TRBJ1-1; v_gene: TRBV29-1; CDR3aa: CSVEKGVGEAFF; CDR3nt: TGCAGCGTTGAAAAAGGGGTAGGGGAAGCTTTCTTT
abundance: -; d_gene: -; j_gene: TRBJ2-4; v_gene: TRBV5-5; CDR3aa: CASSWEQGRNIQYF; CDR3nt: TGTGCCAGCAGCTGGGAACAGGGACGGAACATTCAGTACTTC
abundance: -; d_gene: -; j_gene: TRBJ2-3; v_gene: TRBV11-2; CDR3aa: CASSLRWERADTQYF; CDR3nt: TGTGCCAGCAGCTTAAGATGGGAGCGCGCAGATACGCAGTATTTT
abundance: -; d_gene: TRBD2; j_gene: TRBJ2-3; v_gene: TRBV29-1; CDR3aa: CSVPRGGGAVGTDTQYF; CDR3nt: TGCAGCGTCCCCAGGGGCGGGGGGGCAGTTGGCACAGATACGCAGTATTTT
abundance: -; d_gene: TRBD2; j_gene: TRBJ2-5; v_gene: TRBV10-3; CDR3aa: CAISESGGGPQETQYF; CDR3nt: TGTGCCATCAGTGAGTCGGGCGGGGGGCCACAAGAGACCCAGTACTTC
abundance: -; d_gene: -; j_gene: TRBJ1-5; v_gene: TRBV4-2; CDR3aa: CASSQGENSNQPQHF; CDR3nt: TGTGCCAGCAGCCAAGGGGAGAATAGCAATCAGCCCCAGCATTTT
abundance: once; d_gene: -; j_gene: TRBJ2-1; v_gene: TRBV27; CDR3aa: CASSLSSGGYYNEQFF; CDR3nt: TGTGCCAGCAGTTTATCGTCGGGGGGCTACTACAATGAGCAGTTCTTC
abundance: -; d_gene: -; j_gene: TRBJ2-7; v_gene: TRBV4-1; CDR3aa: CASSQDTALYYEQYF; CDR3nt: TGCGCCAGCAGCCAAGATACAGCCTTGTACTACGAGCAGTACTTC
abundance: -; d_gene: TRBD1; j_gene: TRBJ1-5; v_gene: TRBV28; CDR3aa: CASSFADKPTGVFQPQHF; CDR3nt: TGTGCCAGCAGTTTCGCGGACAAGCCCACAGGGGTCTTTCAGCCCCAGCATTTT
abundance: -; d_gene: TRBD1; j_gene: TRBJ2-2; v_gene: TRBV7-8; CDR3aa: CASRPPGGSTGELFF; CDR3nt: TGTGCCAGCAGACCCCCAGGGGGCAGCACCGGGGAGCTGTTTTTT
abundance: -; d_gene: TRBD2; j_gene: TRBJ2-1; v_gene: TRBV5-8; CDR3aa: CASSDGLAGANEQFF; CDR3nt: TGTGCCAGCAGTGACGGACTAGCGGGTGCAAATGAGCAGTTCTTC
abundance: -; d_gene: -; j_gene: TRBJ2-1; v_gene: TRBV28; CDR3aa: CASRPPSGVVFNEQFF; CDR3nt: TGTGCCAGCAGACCTCCTTCGGGGGTAGTCTTCAATGAGCAGTTCTTC
abundance: -; d_gene: -; j_gene: TRBJ1-4; v_gene: TRBV4-1; CDR3aa: CASSQGQLNEKLFF; CDR3nt: TGCGCCAGCAGCCAAGGACAGTTAAATGAAAAACTGTTTTTT
abundance: -; d_gene: TRBD2; j_gene: TRBJ2-5; v_gene: TRBV11-2; CDR3aa: CASSLDIRLSGGQETQYF; CDR3nt: TGTGCCAGCAGCTTAGATATCCGTCTGAGCGGGGGCCAAGAGACCCAGTACTTC
abundance: -; d_gene: TRBD2; j_gene: TRBJ2-5; v_gene: TRBV9; CDR3aa: CASSAGTSGEETQYF; CDR3nt: TGTGCCAGCAGCGCCGGGACTAGCGGGGAAGAGACCCAGTACTTC
abundance: -; d_gene: -; j_gene: TRBJ1-1; v_gene: TRBV15; CDR3aa: CATSRRGTTEAFF; CDR3nt: TGTGCCACCAGCAGAAGGGGGACCACTGAAGCTTTCTTT
abundance: -; d_gene: TRBD2; j_gene: TRBJ2-1; v_gene: TRBV5-1; CDR3aa: CASNPSGGNEQFF; CDR3nt: TGCGCCAGCAACCCTAGCGGGGGGAATGAGCAGTTCTTC
abundance: -; d_gene: -; j_gene: TRBJ1-3; v_gene: TRBV5-6; CDR3aa: CASSLGTVSGNTIYF; CDR3nt: TGTGCCAGCAGCTTGGGGACAGTGTCTGGAAACACCATATATTTT
abundance: -; d_gene: TRBD1; j_gene: TRBJ1-6; v_gene: TRBV6-6; CDR3aa: CASSPGTGSSPLHF; CDR3nt: TGTGCCAGCAGCCCCGGGACAGGGTCCTCACCCCTCCACTTT
abundance: -; d_gene: TRBD1; j_gene: TRBJ1-2; v_gene: TRBV11-2; CDR3aa: CASSLGDREGYGYTF; CDR3nt: TGTGCCAGCAGCTTAGGGGACAGGGAGGGTTATGGCTACACCTTC
abundance: once; d_gene: TRBD1; j_gene: TRBJ2-5; v_gene: TRBV18; CDR3aa: CASSPGTVETQYF; CDR3nt: TGTGCCAGCTCACCAGGGACAGTGGAGACCCAGTACTTC
abundance: once; d_gene: -; j_gene: TRBJ2-1; v_gene: TRBV27; CDR3aa: CASSSLRYSTNEQFF; CDR3nt: TGTGCCAGCAGTTCCTTAAGGTACAGCACCAATGAGCAGTTCTTC
abundance: -; d_gene: -; j_gene: TRBJ2-1; v_gene: TRBV2; CDR3aa: CASSAQGPEQFF; CDR3nt: TGTGCCAGCAGTGCTCAGGGGCCTGAGCAGTTCTTC
abundance: medium-sized; d_gene: TRBD1; j_gene: TRBJ1-3; v_gene: TRBV27; CDR3aa: CASSERTGVSTIYF; CDR3nt: TGTGCCAGCAGTGAACGGACAGGGGTGAGCACCATATATTTT
abundance: -; d_gene: -; j_gene: TRBJ2-2; v_gene: TRBV28; CDR3aa: CASRQPLRPGELFF; CDR3nt: TGTGCCAGCCGACAGCCCCTTCGTCCCGGGGAGCTGTTTTTT
abundance: -; d_gene: -; j_gene: TRBJ2-6; v_gene: TRBV3-1/TRBV3-2; CDR3aa: CASSPGNPLSGANVLTF; CDR3nt: TGTGCCAGCAGCCCGGGGAACCCTCTCTCTGGGGCCAACGTCCTGACTTTC
abundance: -; d_gene: TRBD1; j_gene: TRBJ2-1; v_gene: TRBV5-5; CDR3aa: CASSHDVQGADHYNEQFF; CDR3nt: TGTGCCAGCAGTCATGACGTACAGGGGGCGGATCACTACAATGAGCAGTTCTTC
abundance: -; d_gene: TRBD1; j_gene: TRBJ2-3; v_gene: TRBV7-9; CDR3aa: CASSSTGISTDTQYF; CDR3nt: TGTGCCAGCAGCTCGACAGGGATAAGCACAGATACGCAGTATTTT
abundance: -; d_gene: -; j_gene: TRBJ2-1; v_gene: TRBV11-2; CDR3aa: CASRDLGYNEQFF; CDR3nt: TGTGCCAGCAGGGATCTAGGATACAATGAGCAGTTCTTC